This T cell receptor (beta chain) was observed in a study of blood T cell repertoires in COVID-19. Study-level information: There were acute and convalescent COVID-19 samples, and they came from the United States, Italy and Spain.

CDR3 length equals 14 residues. Trimming left V 0 bases short and J 4 bases short, with 9 bases between. Germline V gene sequence: CDR1 SGHTA, CDR2 FQGNSA. Method: immunoSEQ multiplex PCR; TCRdb's copy keeps in-frame clones and lacks some. The sample comprises roughly 120,000 clones, more than 75% of which are singletons, and 3.7% rests with the top ten. This clone was seen once. The sample comprised peripheral blood. This receptor was obtained from a man aged 50 or older with active COVID-19. The gene calls are TRBV7-2 and TRBJ1-2; no clear D gene. In nucleotides, the CDR3 is TGTGCCAGCAGCTTAGCGGCGGGAGGCTATGGCTACACCTTC. It codes for CASSLAAGGYGYTF.